One sample yielded the 9 T cell receptor beta chains listed below, sequenced in a study of T cell responses to AZD1222 COVID-19 vaccine. The table came from immunoSEQ multiplex PCR; TCRdb's copy has only in-frame clones and leaves some out. The repertoire holds 150,000 to 200,000 clones, 87% seen once, with about 3% in the top ten. Sequencing used peripheral blood, obtained on day 0 of MenACWY control vaccination. All receptors derive from an adult in good health.

The rearrangement links TRBV18 to TRBJ2-2; 9 nucleotides agree with TRBD2. Germline-derived CDR1 and CDR2 are KGHSH and LQKENI. Losses at the gene ends were 3 bases for V and 4 bases for J; bases not matched to a gene: 9. This CDR3 has 17 amino acids. As DNA, the CDR3 is TGTGCCAGCTCACCTATTAGCGGGGGCCTTCCCACCGGGGAGCTGTTTTTT. It codes for CASSPISGGLPTGELFF.

The V gene is TRBV28, the J gene TRBJ1-1; a weak D match, TRBD1 (5 bases). The CDR3 is made up of 13 amino acids. V lost 3 bases and J lost 0, with 5 bases in between. CDR1 MDHEN and CDR2 SYDVKM come from the germline V gene. The CDR3 loop is CASSLTVNTEAFF. In nucleotides, the CDR3 is TGTGCCAGCAGTTTGACAGTGAACACTGAAGCTTTCTTT.

The genes are TRBV12-3 or TRBV12-4 and TRBJ2-7; tentatively, D is TRBD1 (6 bases). The CDR3 sequence is 13 residues long. Trimming stripped 2 bases from V and 3 bases from J, with 8 bases between. The CDR3 DNA sequence: TGTGCCAGCAGTTTATTACAGGGCTACGAGCAGTACTTC. It is translated as CASSLLQGYEQYF.

J is TRBJ2-7 and V is TRBV2, with 15 bases identical to TRBD2. Per the germline V gene, CDR1 is SNHLY and CDR2 is FYNNEI. The CDR3 has 14 residues. J was trimmed by 4 bases and V by 6 bases; bases with no gene match: 1. The CDR3 protein is CASRGLAGGYEQYF. Here the CDR3 DNA reads TGTGCCAGCAGGGGACTAGCGGGAGGTTACGAGCAGTACTTC.

This rearrangement joins TRBV19 to TRBJ2-7; D not certain. The V and J ends lost 5 bases and 3 bases respectively, with 14 bases between them. The CDR3 extends over 14 amino acids. Germline V gives CDR1 LNHDA, CDR2 SQIVND (reference sequence). The CDR3 loop is CASSSKGMLYEQYF. CDR3 bases: TGTGCCAGTAGTTCCAAAGGGATGCTCTACGAGCAGTACTTC.

This sequence joins TRBV3-1 (or the pseudogene TRBV3-2) and TRBJ2-1; TRBD2 aligns across 8 bases. CDR1 and CDR2 (germline): LGHDT, YNNKEL (reference sequence). V gave up 4 bases and J gave up 8 bases; unmatched junction bases: 10. This CDR3 spans 15 amino acids. The CDR3, as DNA: TGTGCCAGCAGCCCGCTGGAGCGGGGGTGGGATGAGCAGTTCTTC. It codes for CASSPLERGWDEQFF.

This clone has more than one count but fewer than ten. The chain joins TRBV6-5 to TRBJ1-1, with D possibly matching TRBD1 (5 bases). CDR1 MNHEY and CDR2 SVGAGI come from the germline V gene. This CDR3 is 13 amino acids long. The V and J ends lost 4 bases and 4 bases respectively, with 10 bases between them. CDR3 protein: CASSSRQGTEAFF. In DNA form, the CDR3 reads TGTGCCAGCAGTTCCCGTCAGGGCACTGAAGCTTTCTTT.

This rearrangement joins TRBV6-5 to TRBJ1-4; D possibly corresponds to TRBD1 (5 bases). The CDR3 extends over 16 amino acids. Germline V lookup: CDR1 MNHEY, CDR2 SVGAGI. V was clipped by 0 bases and J by 8 bases, with 16 bases between them. The CDR3: CASSYSYEGAREKLFF. CDR3 coding DNA: TGTGCCAGCAGTTACTCGTACGAAGGGGCGAGGGAAAAACTGTTTTTT.

The chain recombines TRBV5-4 with TRBJ2-7, with 8 positions matching TRBD1. J lost 6 bases, V lost 0 bases, and 2 bases had no gene match. The length of the CDR3 is 13 residues. Germline V gene sequence: CDR1 SGHNT, CDR2 YYREEE (reference sequence). For the CDR3, the DNA is TGTGCCAGCAGCTTGGTTGACAGGGGCGAGCAGTACTTC. Its protein product is CASSLVDRGEQYF.